A selection of T cell receptor beta chains follows, all from one sample in a study of CD8 T cells in Susac syndrome. TCRdb re-called the immunoSEQ multiplex PCR reads with MiXCR, one entry per CDR3 protein. This table has some 160,000 distinct CDR3 sequences, roughly 95% appearing once. The sequencing input was CD8+ T cells from PBMCs. Receptor source: a human donor with multiple sclerosis. Both conserved end residues are part of each CDR3.

v_gene	j_gene	CDR3aa
TRBV27	TRBJ1-5	CASSGLQNQPQHF
TRBV5-1	TRBJ2-7	CASSPGQGAPEQYF
TRBV3-1	TRBJ2-7	CASSQATGTLYEQYF
TRBV30	TRBJ1-1	CAWHLGGAFEAFF
TRBV20-1	TRBJ2-4	CSAKTGGAKNIQYF
TRBV13	TRBJ1-2	CASSLATENYGYTF
TRBV3-1	TRBJ2-3	CASSHAVDTQYF
TRBV25-1	TRBJ1-5	CASSVLASLQPQHF
TRBV6-6	TRBJ1-2	CASSYLGADGYTF
TRBV7-6	TRBJ2-7	CASSSGTAMYEQYF
TRBV3-1	TRBJ2-1	CASSQDGRDYNEQFF
TRBV28	TRBJ1-5	CASRGGTGVQPQHF
TRBV7-6	TRBJ2-7	CASRGINSYEQYF
TRBV28	TRBJ2-7	CASRLQGYEQYF
TRBV6-5	TRBJ2-3	CASSYTGVSTDTQYF
TRBV12-3/TRBV12-4	TRBJ2-1	CASSFRLAERENEQFF
TRBV5-1	TRBJ1-1	CASSPRTGSNTEAFF
TRBV5-4	TRBJ2-7	CASSQPDAGGYEQYF
TRBV27	TRBJ2-7	CASTGTSGSSLYEQYF
TRBV5-6	TRBJ2-3	CASSSIGLAGTPDTQYF
TRBV9	TRBJ1-5	CASSPDGVGNQPQHF
TRBV5-1	TRBJ1-5	CASSLSGGTGDQPQHF
TRBV3-1	TRBJ2-7	CASSQDGTSGYEQYF
TRBV9	TRBJ2-2	CASSTREVTAGGELFF
TRBV11-2	TRBJ2-1	CASTRIGDEQFF
TRBV6-5	TRBJ1-4	CASSHQGGSEKLFF